The source of this T cell receptor beta chain is a study of shared clonotypes between healthy human individuals. The authors loaded about 200 ng DNA, about 30,000 T cell genomes, into sorted-subset replicate PCRs. Assay: immunoSEQ multiplex PCR; the TCRdb copy retains only in-frame clones and omits some. The sample gives 2,500,000 or so clones, 90% to 95% of which show up once; around 0.4% is in the top ten. This CDR3 contains 16 residues. Looked up from germline, CDR1 is MDHEN and CDR2 is SYDVKM. Deletions cut 2 bases from V and 2 bases from J, with 12 bases between. Points on this clone: Other DNA sequences from this sample encode an identical CDR3 as well.

Sequences were obtained from naive CD4+ T cells from PBMCs. Regarding subset: CD45RA+ positively selected. The TCR sequence derives from a man between 18 and 29 years old in good health. Some clones in this sample may be carry-over from other donors' samples. The chain couples TRBV28 to TRBJ1-4; D may be TRBD1 (5 bases). The CDR3: CASSLRGAGTNEKLFF. Written as DNA, the CDR3 is TGTGCCAGCAGTTTACGCGGGGCGGGCACTAATGAAAAACTGTTTTTT.